This TCR beta chain appears in the sequencing data of a study of blood T cells in healthy people across ages. This clonotype appeared a few times. Its antigen is not identified. Sample-barcoded 5' priming and a J-beta primer mix drove a second PCR of roughly 6 to 12 cycles. TCRdb redid the calling of the 5' RACE reads with MiXCR, one entry per CDR3 protein. The sample yields about 1.7 million distinct CDR3 sequences, 28% seen once. Study outcomes and limitations: In long-lived donors, naive CD4+ cell counts and diversity exceeded those of aged donors.

The sequencing input was blood. This TCR was recovered from a woman in her twenties or thirties in good health.

CDR3 in DNA: TGCAGTGCCCCGGAACTAGCGGGGGAAAACAATGAGCAGTTCTTC. Its protein product is CSAPELAGENNEQFF. V gene TRBV20-1 combines with J gene TRBJ2-1; 11 bases map to TRBD2. J gave up 5 bases and V 6 bases, and 9 bases lay outside the gene matches. In germline, CDR1 is DFQATT, CDR2 SNEGSKA (reference sequence). The CDR3 contains 15 residues.